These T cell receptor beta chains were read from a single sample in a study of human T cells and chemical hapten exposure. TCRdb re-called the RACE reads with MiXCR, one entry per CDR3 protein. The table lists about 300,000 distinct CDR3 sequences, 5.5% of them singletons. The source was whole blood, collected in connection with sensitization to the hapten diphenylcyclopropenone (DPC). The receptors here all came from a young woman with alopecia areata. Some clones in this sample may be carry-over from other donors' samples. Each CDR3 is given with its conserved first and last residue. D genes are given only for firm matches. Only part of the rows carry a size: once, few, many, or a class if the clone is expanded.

cdr3_aa: CSVAGQGHEQFF
cdr3_nt: TGCAGCGTTGCGGGACAGGGCCATGAGCAGTTCTTC
d_call: TRBD1
cdr3_length: 12
j_call: TRBJ2-1
v_call: TRBV29-1
clone_size: many

cdr3_aa: CASGKGQPKNTEAFF
cdr3_nt: TGTGCCAGTGGTAAAGGACAGCCGAAGAACACTGAAGCTTTCTTT
d_call: -
cdr3_length: 15
j_call: TRBJ1-1
v_call: TRBV21-1
clone_size: -

cdr3_aa: CASSHTNSPLHF
cdr3_nt: TGTGCCAGCAGCCATACCAATTCACCCCTCCACTTT
d_call: -
cdr3_length: 12
j_call: TRBJ1-6
v_call: TRBV3-1
clone_size: few

cdr3_aa: CASSRDPSSTDTQYF
cdr3_nt: TGTGCCAGCAGCCGAGACCCCTCTAGCACAGATACGCAGTATTTT
d_call: -
cdr3_length: 15
j_call: TRBJ2-3
v_call: TRBV7-8
clone_size: -

cdr3_aa: CATSRDGSSTDTQYF
cdr3_nt: TGTGCCACCAGCAGAGATGGATCTAGCACAGATACGCAGTATTTT
d_call: -
cdr3_length: 15
j_call: TRBJ2-3
v_call: TRBV15
clone_size: many

cdr3_aa: CASSPEDSVSQPQHF
cdr3_nt: TGTGCCAGCAGTCCGGAAGACAGCGTAAGTCAGCCCCAGCATTTT
d_call: -
cdr3_length: 15
j_call: TRBJ1-5
v_call: TRBV6-2/TRBV6-3
clone_size: many

cdr3_aa: CASSSTPLEQFF
cdr3_nt: TGTGCCAGCAGCTCCACGCCCTTGGAGCAGTTCTTC
d_call: -
cdr3_length: 12
j_call: TRBJ2-1
v_call: TRBV11-3
clone_size: -

cdr3_aa: CSAPGRRDTDTQYF
cdr3_nt: TGCAGTGCTCCCGGGCGCAGGGACACAGATACGCAGTATTTT
d_call: -
cdr3_length: 14
j_call: TRBJ2-3
v_call: TRBV20-1
clone_size: -

cdr3_aa: CASSPHQDAADTQYF
cdr3_nt: TGTGCCAGTAGTCCACACCAAGACGCAGCGGATACGCAGTATTTT
d_call: -
cdr3_length: 15
j_call: TRBJ2-3
v_call: TRBV19
clone_size: few

cdr3_aa: CASSLMKTNQPQHF
cdr3_nt: TGTGCCAGCAGCTTGATGAAGACCAATCAGCCCCAGCATTTT
d_call: -
cdr3_length: 14
j_call: TRBJ1-5
v_call: TRBV5-6
clone_size: many

cdr3_aa: CSVDAGDYGYTF
cdr3_nt: TGCAGCGTGGACGCCGGGGACTATGGCTACACCTTC
d_call: -
cdr3_length: 12
j_call: TRBJ1-2
v_call: TRBV29-1
clone_size: few

cdr3_aa: CASSLRPNFSDRRNQETQYF
cdr3_nt: TGTGCCAGCAGTCTAAGGCCCAATTTCTCGGACAGGCGCAATCAAGAGACCCAGTACTTC
d_call: TRBD1
cdr3_length: 20
j_call: TRBJ2-5
v_call: TRBV25-1
clone_size: few

cdr3_aa: CASSPGTGLTGELFF
cdr3_nt: TGCGCCAGCAGCCCCGGGACAGGGTTGACCGGGGAGCTGTTTTTT
d_call: TRBD1
cdr3_length: 15
j_call: TRBJ2-2
v_call: TRBV10-2
clone_size: few

cdr3_aa: CASGLGGVNQPQHF
cdr3_nt: TGTGCTAGTGGTTTGGGGGGAGTCAATCAGCCCCAGCATTTT
d_call: -
cdr3_length: 14
j_call: TRBJ1-5
v_call: TRBV12-5
clone_size: few

cdr3_aa: CASSAQGLESYEQYF
cdr3_nt: TGTGCCAGCAGTGCTCAGGGGCTCGAGTCCTACGAGCAGTACTTC
d_call: -
cdr3_length: 15
j_call: TRBJ2-7
v_call: TRBV2
clone_size: -

cdr3_aa: CASHSGPDAYEQYF
cdr3_nt: TGTGCCAGCCATTCCGGCCCAGATGCCTACGAGCAGTACTTC
d_call: -
cdr3_length: 14
j_call: TRBJ2-7
v_call: TRBV12-3/TRBV12-4
clone_size: few

cdr3_aa: CASSLAWDFTDTQYF
cdr3_nt: TGTGCCAGCAGCTTAGCTTGGGACTTCACAGATACGCAGTATTTT
d_call: -
cdr3_length: 15
j_call: TRBJ2-3
v_call: TRBV11-2
clone_size: few

cdr3_aa: CASSSAGGWQYF
cdr3_nt: TGTGCCAGCAGCTCCGCAGGGGGCTGGCAGTACTTC
d_call: TRBD1
cdr3_length: 12
j_call: TRBJ2-7
v_call: TRBV6-5
clone_size: -

cdr3_aa: CAIKMDRSDTGELFF
cdr3_nt: TGTGCCATAAAAATGGACAGGTCGGACACCGGGGAGCTGTTTTTT
d_call: TRBD1
cdr3_length: 15
j_call: TRBJ2-2
v_call: TRBV12-3/TRBV12-4
clone_size: -

cdr3_aa: CATSRTAGDTEAFF
cdr3_nt: TGTGCCACCAGCAGGACAGCCGGGGACACTGAAGCTTTCTTT
d_call: -
cdr3_length: 14
j_call: TRBJ1-1
v_call: TRBV15
clone_size: -

cdr3_aa: CASRLSWQTNTEAFF
cdr3_nt: TGCGCCAGCAGACTAAGTTGGCAGACTAACACTGAAGCTTTCTTT
d_call: -
cdr3_length: 15
j_call: TRBJ1-1
v_call: TRBV4-3
clone_size: -

cdr3_aa: CSASENQETQYF
cdr3_nt: TGCAGTGCTAGTGAGAACCAAGAGACCCAGTACTTC
d_call: -
cdr3_length: 12
j_call: TRBJ2-5
v_call: TRBV20-1
clone_size: many

cdr3_aa: CSALNRVLYEQYF
cdr3_nt: TGCAGTGCCCTTAACAGGGTACTCTACGAGCAGTACTTC
d_call: -
cdr3_length: 13
j_call: TRBJ2-7
v_call: TRBV20-1
clone_size: few

cdr3_aa: CSVETGRGGTDTQYF
cdr3_nt: TGCAGCGTTGAAACTGGGCGGGGGGGAACAGATACGCAGTATTTT
d_call: TRBD2
cdr3_length: 15
j_call: TRBJ2-3
v_call: TRBV29-1
clone_size: many

cdr3_aa: CATSRDLDRGLGEQYF
cdr3_nt: TGTGCCACCAGCAGAGATCTGGACAGAGGTCTAGGCGAGCAGTACTTC
d_call: -
cdr3_length: 16
j_call: TRBJ2-7
v_call: TRBV15
clone_size: few

cdr3_aa: CATSDLPNEKLFF
cdr3_nt: TGTGCCACCAGTGACCTACCGAATGAAAAACTGTTTTTT
d_call: -
cdr3_length: 13
j_call: TRBJ1-4
v_call: TRBV24-1
clone_size: -

cdr3_aa: CASSHPGTTNSPLHF
cdr3_nt: TGTGCCAGCAGTCACCCCGGGACGACTAATTCACCCCTCCACTTT
d_call: -
cdr3_length: 15
j_call: TRBJ1-6
v_call: TRBV6-2/TRBV6-3
clone_size: many

cdr3_aa: CSAPRTGGPYGYTF
cdr3_nt: TGCAGTGCTCCCAGGACAGGGGGCCCCTATGGCTACACCTTC
d_call: TRBD1
cdr3_length: 14
j_call: TRBJ1-2
v_call: TRBV20-1
clone_size: -

cdr3_aa: CALRRDGDTQYF
cdr3_nt: TGTGCCCTCCGACGAGACGGCGATACGCAGTATTTT
d_call: -
cdr3_length: 12
j_call: TRBJ2-3
v_call: TRBV6-1
clone_size: -

cdr3_aa: CASSLGTGTDYGYTF
cdr3_nt: TGTGCCAGCAGTTTAGGAACAGGGACTGACTATGGCTACACCTTC
d_call: -
cdr3_length: 15
j_call: TRBJ1-2
v_call: TRBV12-3/TRBV12-4
clone_size: many

cdr3_aa: CASSLGSVTRQPQHF
cdr3_nt: TGTGCCAGCAGTTTAGGATCCGTGACCCGGCAGCCCCAGCATTTT
d_call: -
cdr3_length: 15
j_call: TRBJ1-5
v_call: TRBV28
clone_size: many

cdr3_aa: CASRDVSGANVLTF
cdr3_nt: TGTGCCAGCAGGGACGTATCTGGGGCCAACGTCCTGACTTTC
d_call: -
cdr3_length: 14
j_call: TRBJ2-6
v_call: TRBV2
clone_size: -

cdr3_aa: CASTRTGGTEAFF
cdr3_nt: TGTGCCAGCACCAGGACAGGGGGCACTGAAGCTTTCTTT
d_call: TRBD1
cdr3_length: 13
j_call: TRBJ1-1
v_call: TRBV7-2
clone_size: few

cdr3_aa: CASSPTGKRTEAFF
cdr3_nt: TGTGCCAGCAGCCCGACAGGGAAGCGCACTGAAGCTTTCTTT
d_call: TRBD1
cdr3_length: 14
j_call: TRBJ1-1
v_call: TRBV7-3
clone_size: few

cdr3_aa: CASSLDRGPAYGYTF
cdr3_nt: TGTGCCAGCAGCCTAGACAGGGGGCCTGCCTATGGCTACACCTTC
d_call: TRBD1
cdr3_length: 15
j_call: TRBJ1-2
v_call: TRBV2
clone_size: many

cdr3_aa: CASSQGRSGYTF
cdr3_nt: TGTGCCAGCAGCCAGGGAAGGTCTGGCTACACCTTC
d_call: -
cdr3_length: 12
j_call: TRBJ1-2
v_call: TRBV3-1
clone_size: many

cdr3_aa: CSARDRLGTKAYEQYF
cdr3_nt: TGCAGTGCTAGAGATAGACTAGGGACTAAAGCCTACGAGCAGTACTTC
d_call: TRBD2
cdr3_length: 16
j_call: TRBJ2-7
v_call: TRBV20-1
clone_size: -

cdr3_aa: CASSRSGTANTGELFF
cdr3_nt: TGTGCCAGCAGCCGATCCGGGACTGCGAACACCGGGGAGCTGTTTTTT
d_call: -
cdr3_length: 16
j_call: TRBJ2-2
v_call: TRBV4-2
clone_size: few

cdr3_aa: CASSPRGGFPYEQYF
cdr3_nt: TGTGCCAGCTCCCCGAGGGGGGGCTTTCCCTACGAGCAGTACTTC
d_call: -
cdr3_length: 15
j_call: TRBJ2-7
v_call: TRBV3-1
clone_size: many

cdr3_aa: CASSSGVEIYGYTF
cdr3_nt: TGTGCCAGCAGTTCAGGGGTAGAGATCTATGGCTACACCTTC
d_call: -
cdr3_length: 14
j_call: TRBJ1-2
v_call: TRBV28
clone_size: many

cdr3_aa: CASSQVRQSGNEQFF
cdr3_nt: TGCGCCAGCAGCCAAGTTCGGCAGTCAGGGAATGAGCAGTTCTTC
d_call: -
cdr3_length: 15
j_call: TRBJ2-1
v_call: TRBV4-3
clone_size: few

cdr3_aa: CASSLPETGEAQPQHF
cdr3_nt: TGTGCCAGCAGCCTTCCTGAGACAGGGGAGGCTCAGCCCCAGCATTTT
d_call: TRBD1
cdr3_length: 16
j_call: TRBJ1-5
v_call: TRBV28
clone_size: many

cdr3_aa: CASSQAPGYTGELFF
cdr3_nt: TGCGCCAGCAGCCAAGCGCCAGGGTACACCGGGGAGCTGTTTTTT
d_call: -
cdr3_length: 15
j_call: TRBJ2-2
v_call: TRBV4-1
clone_size: few

cdr3_aa: CSVLDRTGNEQYF
cdr3_nt: TGCAGCGTTCTCGACCGGACAGGGAACGAGCAGTACTTC
d_call: TRBD1
cdr3_length: 13
j_call: TRBJ2-7
v_call: TRBV29-1
clone_size: many

cdr3_aa: CASSQGQDSYEQYF
cdr3_nt: TGTGCCAGCAGCCAAGGACAGGACTCCTACGAGCAGTACTTC
d_call: TRBD1
cdr3_length: 14
j_call: TRBJ2-7
v_call: TRBV7-9
clone_size: -

cdr3_aa: CASIRDRVPGNTIYF
cdr3_nt: TGTGCTAGTATCCGGGACAGGGTCCCTGGAAACACCATATATTTT
d_call: TRBD1
cdr3_length: 15
j_call: TRBJ1-3
v_call: TRBV12-5
clone_size: many

cdr3_aa: CASSGRAGSYNEQFF
cdr3_nt: TGTGCCAGCAGTGGAAGGGCGGGCTCCTACAATGAGCAGTTCTTC
d_call: -
cdr3_length: 15
j_call: TRBJ2-1
v_call: TRBV28
clone_size: many

cdr3_aa: CASSSQMRRGNTEAFF
cdr3_nt: TGCGCCAGCAGCTCCCAGATGAGGCGCGGGAACACTGAAGCTTTCTTT
d_call: -
cdr3_length: 16
j_call: TRBJ1-1
v_call: TRBV5-1
clone_size: many

cdr3_aa: CATAYGGVTDTQYF
cdr3_nt: TGTGCCACTGCATACGGCGGAGTCACAGATACGCAGTATTTT
d_call: -
cdr3_length: 14
j_call: TRBJ2-3
v_call: TRBV6-2/TRBV6-3
clone_size: few

cdr3_aa: CSARDRGHTYEQYF
cdr3_nt: TGCAGTGCTAGAGATCGGGGACACACCTACGAGCAGTACTTC
d_call: -
cdr3_length: 14
j_call: TRBJ2-7
v_call: TRBV20-1
clone_size: -